A single sample gave rise to the 17 T cell receptor beta chains below, sequenced in a study of OX40 agonist ivuxolimab in advanced cancers. Sequencing was performed with immunoSEQ multiplex PCR; in TCRdb, only in-frame clones are kept and a portion is missing. The repertoire has 50,000 to 55,000 clones, 70% to 90% of them found once; the top ten carry about 0.73%. Material: CD4+ or CD8+ T cells sorted from blood, obtained in a trial of the OX40 agonist ivuxolimab. The origin of the receptors is an adult with an advanced solid tumor such as melanoma, head and neck, liver or kidney cancer.

The gene calls are TRBV6-1 and TRBJ1-5; 7 bases align to TRBD1. The trim removed 2 bases at V and 2 bases at J, leaving 6 bases unmatched. Germline V gives CDR1 MNHNS, CDR2 SASEGT. This CDR3 has 16 amino acids. In DNA form, the CDR3 reads TGTGCCAGCAGTGAACAAACAGGGGTGGGCAATCAGCCCCAGCATTTT. It encodes CASSEQTGVGNQPQHF.

The genes are TRBV5-8 and TRBJ2-3, with 9 bases fitting TRBD1. CDR3 size: 15 residues. The J segment lost 2 bases and the V segment lost 4 bases, leaving 5 bases of the junction unmatched. The germline V gene encodes CDR1 SGHTS and CDR2 YDEGEE. CDR3 region: CASSPGQGFTDTQYF. In DNA, the CDR3 is TGTGCCAGCAGCCCAGGACAGGGGTTCACAGATACGCAGTATTTT.

The chain recombines TRBV11-1 with TRBJ1-1; TRBD1 might be the D (5 bases). V was cut by 1 base and J by 3 bases, with 9 bases left in between. Germline V lookup: CDR1 SGHAT, CDR2 FQDESV (reference sequence). The CDR3 length is 14 residues. The CDR3 region has the DNA TGTGCCAGCAGCTTAGGGGGGATGGACACTGAAGCTTTCTTT. Translated, it gives CASSLGGMDTEAFF.

This clone appeared a few times. The genes are TRBV14 and TRBJ1-3; 7 bases agree with TRBD1. V was pared by 4 bases and J by 4 bases, with 7 bases of the junction left unmatched. This CDR3 contains 15 residues. Germline V gene sequence: CDR1 SGHDN, CDR2 FVKESK. The CDR3 DNA reads as TGTGCCAGCAGCCTACAGGGGCTGGCGGGAAACACCATATATTTT. It specifies CASSLQGLAGNTIYF.

The chain recombines TRBV5-8 with TRBJ2-1; 10 nucleotides match TRBD2. There are 19 residues in the CDR3. The V gene end was trimmed by 0 bases and the J gene end by 0 bases; junction bases not matched to a gene: 9. Looked up from germline, CDR1 is SGHTS and CDR2 is YDEGEE. The CDR3 bases are TGTGCCAGCAGCTTGGAGAAACAGCGGGGGGGCCCCTCCTACAATGAGCAGTTCTTC. Translation: CASSLEKQRGGPSYNEQFF.

The chain uses TRBV6-1 and TRBJ1-5; D gene uncertain. This CDR3 spans 15 amino acids. The V and J ends lost 1 base and 5 bases respectively, with 12 bases between them. Germline V gene sequence: CDR1 MNHNS, CDR2 SASEGT. The CDR3 region is CASSEGMTRDQPQHF. The CDR3 DNA reads TGTGCCAGCAGTGAAGGCATGACACGAGATCAGCCCCAGCATTTT.

V gene TRBV7-6 combines with J gene TRBJ2-7; tentative D call: TRBD1 (5 bases). Trimming took 4 bases from V and 5 from J, leaving 15 bases between them. The CDR3 spans 14 residues. Germline V lookup: CDR1 SGHVS, CDR2 FNYEAQ. The CDR3 region is CASSSRLSGHEQYF. CDR3 nucleotide sequence: TGTGCCAGCAGCTCCCGACTCTCAGGGCACGAGCAGTACTTC.

The V and J genes are TRBV9 and TRBJ2-2, with a possible D match to TRBD2 (6 bases). Germline-derived CDR1 and CDR2 are SGDLS and YYNGEE. Trimming pared 4 bases from V and 2 bases from J, leaving 12 bases between. The CDR3 contains 15 residues. In DNA, the CDR3 is TGTGCCAGCAGCTACGGGACTCCTAACACCGGGGAGCTGTTTTTT. Protein product: CASSYGTPNTGELFF.

This chain connects TRBV19 to TRBJ1-1; tentative D call: TRBD1 (5 bases). The V end lost 1 base, the J end lost 1 base, and 10 bases lay between the germline ends. Germline-derived CDR1 and CDR2 are LNHDA and SQIVND (reference sequence). The CDR3 is 15 residues long. The CDR3 loop is CASSIVQGGNTEAFF. The CDR3 coding sequence is TGTGCCAGTAGTATAGTCCAGGGAGGGAACACTGAAGCTTTCTTT. Full variable domain (missing parts from reference TRBV19 and TRBJ1-1): DGGITQSPKYLFRKEGQNVTLSCEQNLNHDAMYWYRQDPGQGLRLIYYSQIVNDFQKGDIAEGYSVSREKKESFPLTVTSAQKNPTAFYLCASSIVQGGNTEAFFGQGTRLTVV.

The chain has TRBV4-1 and TRBJ2-3; unclear D gene. With 3 bases removed from V and 0 bases from J, the gap between germline ends came to 7 bases. Germline loops: CDR1 MGHRA, CDR2 YSYEKL. This CDR3 region has 14 residues. DNA of the CDR3: TGCGCCAGCAGCCATCCGACTAGCACAGATACGCAGTATTTT. This translates into CASSHPTSTDTQYF.

The chain joins TRBV7-2 to TRBJ2-5; 7 positions agree with TRBD2. The CDR3 totals 15 residues. Per germline, CDR1 SGHTA and CDR2 FQGNSA. Unmatched junction bases numbered 1, after V lost 0 bases and J lost 0 bases. The CDR3 DNA sequence: TGTGCCAGCAGCTTAGCGGGGGGGAACCAAGAGACCCAGTACTTC. Translated, it gives CASSLAGGNQETQYF.

This clone appeared a single time. The chain is built from TRBV5-4 and TRBJ2-3; 12 bases agree with TRBD2. The CDR3 length is 18 residues. The junction had 5 bases not matched to a gene; V was cut back by 0 bases and J by 0 bases. Germline values: CDR1 SGHNT, CDR2 YYREEE (reference sequence). As DNA, the CDR3 is TGTGCCAGCAGCTTGGATTCTAGCGGGGGGGGTAGCACAGATACGCAGTATTTT. As protein: CASSLDSSGGGSTDTQYF. The variable domain in full, with the rest retrieved from reference TRBV5-4 and TRBJ2-3, is ETGVTQSPTHLIKTRGQQVTLRCSSQSGHNTVSWYQQALGQGPQFIFQYYREEENGRGNFPPRFSGLQFPNYSSELNVNALELDDSALYLCASSLDSSGGGSTDTQYFGPGTRLTVL.

This clone was picked up one time. The chain combines TRBV6-5 with TRBJ2-2, with D perhaps matching TRBD1 (6 bases). Trimming pared 6 bases from V and 5 bases from J, leaving 16 bases between. The CDR3 runs to 15 residues. Per germline, CDR1 MNHEY and CDR2 SVGAGI. Here the CDR3 DNA reads TGTGCCAGCAGGTGGACAGCTCGGGGAACCGGGGAGCTGTTTTTT. This gives the protein CASRWTARGTGELFF.

The chain employs TRBV9 and TRBJ2-2; tentative D call: TRBD2 (6 bases). This CDR3 has 17 residues. V was shortened by 3 bases and J by 2 bases, with 17 bases between the two germline ends. Germline V gene sequence: CDR1 SGDLS, CDR2 YYNGEE. Here the CDR3 reads CASSGSPGLVNTGELFF. The CDR3 region has the DNA TGTGCCAGCAGCGGATCCCCGGGACTTGTAAACACCGGGGAGCTGTTTTTT.

The chain combines TRBV28 with TRBJ2-5; D is unresolved. CDR3 length equals 15 residues. Trimming took off 6 bases at V and 1 base at J, with 15 bases between the two ends. Germline-derived CDR1 and CDR2 are MDHEN and SYDVKM. This CDR3 is CASRFTLTTQETQYF. CDR3 coding DNA: TGTGCCAGCAGGTTTACCCTAACGACCCAAGAGACCCAGTACTTC.

V and J are TRBV9 and TRBJ2-2, with 8 bases aligning to TRBD1. Germline V gene lookup returns CDR1 SGDLS and CDR2 YYNGEE. CDR3 length equals 21 residues. The junction had 19 bases not matched to a gene; V was cut back by 3 bases and J by 0 bases. Here the CDR3 DNA reads TGTGCCAGCAGCGCTCGAAACCCCGGACAGGGTATCAGGTCGAACACCGGGGAGCTGTTTTTT. Protein sequence: CASSARNPGQGIRSNTGELFF. Filled out from reference TRBV9 and TRBJ2-2, the complete variable domain reads DSGVTQTPKHLITATGQRVTLRCSPRSGDLSVYWYQQSLDQGLQFLIQYYNGEERAKGNILERFSAQQFPDLHSELNLSSLELGDSALYFCASSARNPGQGIRSNTGELFFGEGSRLTVL.

The chain recombines TRBV2 with TRBJ1-2; no clear D. This CDR3 comprises 17 residues. The V gene lost 9 bases and the J gene lost 7 bases, with 30 bases spanning the gap. Germline-derived CDR1 and CDR2 are SNHLY and FYNNEI. The CDR3 sequence is CASRGTVRQDKTTGYTF. The CDR3 DNA reads TGTGCCAGTCGAGGTACTGTAAGGCAGGATAAGACCACTGGCTACACCTTC. Full variable domain (missing parts from reference TRBV2 and TRBJ1-2): EPEVTQTPSHQVTQMGQEVILRCVPISNHLYFYWYRQILGQKVEFLVSFYNNEISEKSEIFDDQFSVERPDGSNFTLKIRSTKLEDSAMYFCASRGTVRQDKTTGYTFGSGTRLTVV.